Presented here are 25 T cell receptor beta chains from one specimen sequenced in a study of T cells in tuberculosis. Cells were sorted from thawed PBMC rested overnight and stained with GMM-loaded CD1B tetramer, viability dye and anti-CD3. C32 glucose monomycolate from Rhodococcus equi was loaded onto the CD1B tetramers. Sequencing used immunoSEQ multiplex PCR; TCRdb keeps in-frame clones, though not all of them. The sample lists around 60,000 clones, 81% occurring once. The sample consisted of CD1b-GMM tetramer-negative cells sorted from PBMCs. The receptors were gathered from an adult woman with latent tuberculosis.

V usage is TRBV7-2 and J usage is TRBJ1-2, with unresolved D. This CDR3 region has 13 residues. CDR1 is SGHTA, CDR2 FQGNSA, per germline. The V end lost 5 bases, the J end lost 2 bases, and 9 bases lay between the germline ends. The CDR3 spells CASSPGRNYGYTF. In nucleotides, the CDR3 is TGTGCCAGCAGCCCTGGGAGAAACTATGGCTACACCTTC.

This clone was picked up one time. J is TRBJ2-5 and V is TRBV19, with D unclear. Trimming cost V 7 bases and J 4 bases, with 10 bases left between them. Looked up from germline, CDR1 is LNHDA and CDR2 is SQIVND (reference sequence). The CDR3 loop spans 12 amino acids. This chain's CDR3 is CASTTRRETQYF. The CDR3 region has the DNA TGTGCCAGTACCACCCGGAGAGAGACCCAGTACTTC.

This chain joins TRBV19 and TRBJ2-4, with D possibly TRBD1 on 6 matching bases. The ends were cut back, 5 bases at V and 0 bases at J, with 8 bases in the middle. The CDR3 contains 14 residues. Germline CDR1 and CDR2: LNHDA and SQIVND (reference sequence). CDR3 nucleotides: TGTGCCAGTAGTTCCAGGGGAGCCAAAAACATTCAGTACTTC. Amino acids: CASSSRGAKNIQYF.

The rearrangement links TRBV12-5 to TRBJ2-2, with D uncertain. The CDR3 sequence is 11 residues long. V lost 2 bases and J 7 bases, leaving 2 bases between the germline ends. CDR1 and CDR2 from the germline V gene are LGHNT and FRNRAP. In nucleotides, the CDR3 is TGTGCTAGTGGTTTGCACGGGGAGCTGTTTTTT. Amino acids: CASGLHGELFF.

J is TRBJ2-7 and V is TRBV9, with 9 positions matching TRBD2. This CDR3 has 15 amino acids. Germline loops: CDR1 SGDLS, CDR2 YYNGEE. Trimming took 0 bases from V and 4 from J; bases not matched to a gene: 5. The CDR3 loop reads CASSVVAGEGYEQYF. CDR3 coding DNA: TGTGCCAGCAGCGTAGTAGCGGGGGAAGGGTACGAGCAGTACTTC.

This sequence joins TRBV2 and TRBJ2-2, with 8 bases aligning to TRBD2. Per germline, CDR1 SNHLY and CDR2 FYNNEI. This CDR3 contains 15 residues. V was clipped by 7 bases and J by 7 bases; unmatched bases: 11. DNA for the CDR3: TGTGCCAGCAAAAAGGAGACTAGCGAAGGCGGGGAGCTGTTTTTT. Translation gives CASKKETSEGGELFF.

The gene calls are TRBV5-1 and TRBJ2-5; tentative D call: TRBD2 (6 bases). Germline-derived CDR1 and CDR2 are SGHRS and YFSETQ. The CDR3 contains 13 residues. V gave up 1 base and J gave up 5 bases, with 9 bases separating them. In DNA, the CDR3 is TGCGCCAGCAGCTTGACGGGGAGGGAGACCCAGTACTTC. It specifies CASSLTGRETQYF.

The chain recombines TRBV15 with TRBJ2-3; TRBD1 agrees at 9 bases. The CDR3 consists of 18 residues. Germline CDR1 and CDR2: LNHNV and YYDKDF (reference sequence). J lost 0 bases, V lost 4 bases, and 11 bases had no gene match. The CDR3 region has the DNA TGTGCCACCAGCACCCGGACAGGGGATGCTATTAGCACAGATACGCAGTATTTT. This codes for CATSTRTGDAISTDTQYF.

The V gene is TRBV4-3, the J gene TRBJ2-7; 7 bases fit TRBD2. The CDR3 length is 12 residues. The trim removed 4 bases at V and 6 bases at J, leaving 3 bases unmatched. Germline values: CDR1 LGHNA, CDR2 YSLEER. CDR3 loop: CASSRGGSEQYF. Written as DNA, the CDR3 is TGCGCCAGCAGCCGGGGGGGATCCGAGCAGTACTTC.

V usage is TRBV29-1 and J usage is TRBJ2-5, with 8 bases lining up with TRBD1. The CDR3 is 11 amino acids. CDR1 and CDR2 from the germline V gene are SQVTM and ANQGSEA. Losses at the gene ends were 3 bases for V and 9 bases for J; bases not matched to a gene: 3. CDR3 loop: CSVEKTGAQYF. The CDR3 DNA reads as TGCAGCGTTGAGAAGACAGGGGCCCAGTACTTC. Supplemented by reference TRBV29-1 and TRBJ2-5, the full variable domain reads SAVISQKPSRDICQRGTSLTIQCQVDSQVTMMFWYRQQPGQSLTLIATANQGSEATYESGFVIDKFPISRPNLTFSTLTVSNMSPEDSSIYLCSVEKTGAQYFGPGTRLLVL.

This chain joins TRBV5-1 and TRBJ2-3; 14 bases map to TRBD2. J was trimmed by 5 bases and V by 3 bases; bases with no gene match: 5. The CDR3 extends over 16 amino acids. Germline V CDR1 and CDR2: SGHRS, YFSETQ. The CDR3 coding sequence is TGCGCCAGCAGCTCCGGGACTAGCGGGGGCCGAGATACGCAGTATTTT. Residues: CASSSGTSGGRDTQYF.

This chain uses TRBV7-9 with TRBJ2-5, with 7 positions matching TRBD1. The CDR3 length is 15 residues. Germline trimming cut 7 bases from V and 2 bases from J; bases unmatched to any gene: 10. CDR1 SEHNR and CDR2 FQNEAQ come from the germline V gene (reference sequence). Written as DNA, the CDR3 is TGTGCCAGCATCCAAGGGGGCAACCGACAAGAGACCCAGTACTTC. Encoded protein: CASIQGGNRQETQYF.

This clone was seen only a few times. This chain connects TRBV11-2 to TRBJ1-4, with D unresolved. Germline values: CDR1 SGHAT, CDR2 FQNNGV. V lost 4 bases and J 8 bases, leaving 8 bases between the germline ends. This CDR3 has 12 residues. The CDR3 is CASSSQREKLFF. CDR3 DNA: TGTGCCAGCAGCTCCCAGAGGGAAAAACTGTTTTTT.

The genes are TRBV29-1 and TRBJ2-2; tentative D call: TRBD1 (6 bases). Between the trimmed V and J ends, which lost 7 bases and 4 bases, there was a span of 10 bases. The CDR3 runs to 12 residues. Looked up from germline, CDR1 is SQVTM and CDR2 is ANQGSEA. CDR3 DNA sequence: TGCAGCGCCGGACAGTCCACCGGGGAGCTGTTTTTT. This codes for CSAGQSTGELFF.

CDR3: CASSPVRFTEAFF. The CDR3 DNA follows: TGTGCCAGCAGCCCTGTGAGGTTCACTGAAGCTTTCTTT. The chain joins TRBV28 to TRBJ1-1; D is uncertain. This CDR3 has 13 residues. Germline V lookup: CDR1 MDHEN, CDR2 SYDVKM. Trimming removed 6 bases from V and 4 bases from J, with 12 bases in between.

In this sample, this clone turned up once. The V and J genes are TRBV13 and TRBJ2-1, with 7 bases matching TRBD2. The germline V gene has CDR1 PRHDT and CDR2 FYEKMQ (reference sequence). Trimming cost V 6 bases and J 3 bases; bases outside gene matches: 5. The CDR3 consists of 14 residues. The DNA of the CDR3 is TGTGCCAGCAGACCGTCTAGCGGCTACAATGAGCAGTTCTTC. It codes for CASRPSSGYNEQFF. The whole variable domain, remainder taken from reference TRBV13 and TRBJ2-1, is AAGVIQSPRHLIKEKRETATLKCYPIPRHDTVYWYQQGPGQDPQFLISFYEKMQSDKGSIPDRFSAQQFSDYHSELNMSSLELGDSALYFCASRPSSGYNEQFFGPGTRLTVL.

The chain couples TRBV6-5 to TRBJ2-1, with TRBD1 matching over 7 bases. V dropped 5 bases and J dropped 5; count of bases not matched to a gene: 9. Germline V gene data show CDR1 as MNHEY and CDR2 as SVGAGI. The CDR3 is 15 amino acids. CDR3 bases: TGTGCCAGCAGTCCACACAGGGGCACCCACAATGAGCAGTTCTTC. It codes for CASSPHRGTHNEQFF.

The chain couples TRBV7-6 to TRBJ2-5, with D possibly TRBD1 on 5 matching bases. Trimming shortened V by 1 base and J by 4 bases, and 10 bases separated the two germline ends. This CDR3 contains 14 residues. In germline, CDR1 is SGHVS, CDR2 FNYEAQ. CDR3 region: CASSLGGVRETQYF. The CDR3 region has the DNA TGTGCCAGCAGCTTAGGGGGCGTGAGAGAGACCCAGTACTTC.

This clone was counted once. The genes are TRBV5-1 and TRBJ1-1; perhaps TRBD1 as D (5 bases). Between the trimmed V and J ends, which lost 0 bases and 3 bases, there was a span of 12 bases. Germline-derived CDR1 and CDR2 are SGHRS and YFSETQ. The CDR3 has 15 residues. Written as DNA, the CDR3 is TGCGCCAGCAGCTTGGTGCAGGGTGAGTACACTGAAGCTTTCTTT. Protein: CASSLVQGEYTEAFF.

The chain employs TRBV28 and TRBJ1-1; TRBD1 matches 7 bases. V lost 8 bases to trimming and J lost 3 bases; unmatched junction nucleotides: 18. Germline values: CDR1 MDHEN, CDR2 SYDVKM. The CDR3 runs to 17 residues. CDR3 bases: TGTGCCAGCGAAATACAGACTTCGGGACAGTTGGACACTGAAGCTTTCTTT. Protein product: CASEIQTSGQLDTEAFF.

The chain employs TRBV9 and TRBJ2-7, with 10 nucleotides matching TRBD1. The germline V gene encodes CDR1 SGDLS and CDR2 YYNGEE. This CDR3 contains 15 residues. V was pared by 4 bases and J by 7 bases, with 11 bases of the junction left unmatched. The CDR3 bases are TGTGCCAGCAGCTCTCGGACAGGGGGAAGGGAGGAGCAGTACTTC. It encodes CASSSRTGGREEQYF. The full variable domain, in which reference TRBV9 and TRBJ2-7 provide the parts outside the CDR3, is DSGVTQTPKHLITATGQRVTLRCSPRSGDLSVYWYQQSLDQGLQFLIQYYNGEERAKGNILERFSAQQFPDLHSELNLSSLELGDSALYFCASSSRTGGREEQYFGPGTRLTVT.

The J gene is TRBJ2-7, the V gene TRBV10-3; TRBD2 matches at 12 bases. CDR3 size: 15 residues. The V gene's germline CDR1 is ENHRY and CDR2 SYGVKD. Trimming took 2 bases from V and 5 from J; bases not matched to a gene: 4. This CDR3 reads CAISELRLAGDEQYF. In DNA, the CDR3 is TGTGCCATCAGTGAGCTAAGACTAGCGGGAGACGAGCAGTACTTC.

This sequence joins TRBV7-9 and TRBJ2-7; D perhaps matches TRBD2 (5 bases). The length of the CDR3 is 14 residues. In germline, CDR1 is SEHNR, CDR2 FQNEAQ (reference sequence). Trimming pared 1 base from V and 2 bases from J, leaving 9 bases between. CDR3 sequence reads: CASSLGWGAYEQYF. DNA for the CDR3: TGTGCCAGCAGCTTAGGGTGGGGAGCCTACGAGCAGTACTTC. The full variable domain, in which reference TRBV7-9 and TRBJ2-7 provide the parts outside the CDR3, is DTGVSQNPRHKITKRGQNVTFRCDPISEHNRLYWYRQTLGQGPEFLTYFQNEAQLEKSRLLSDRFSAERPKGSFSTLEIQRTEQGDSAMYLCASSLGWGAYEQYFGPGTRLTVT.

This chain connects TRBV2 to TRBJ1-1; D may be TRBD1 (5 bases). CDR3 length: 12 residues. The ends were cut back, 6 bases at V and 3 bases at J, with 8 bases in the middle. Looked up from germline, CDR1 is SNHLY and CDR2 is FYNNEI. This CDR3 reads CASSVGDTEAFF. In nucleotides, the CDR3 is TGTGCCAGCAGCGTAGGGGACACTGAAGCTTTCTTT.

The CDR3 region has the DNA TGTGCCAGCGGACGGGGACAGGGGCCCGATCAGCCCCAGCATTTT. This translates into CASGRGQGPDQPQHF. The chain links TRBV6-6 to TRBJ1-5, with 10 bases identical to TRBD1. Germline assignment: CDR1 MNHNY and CDR2 SVGAGI (reference sequence). The CDR3 runs 15 residues. V trimming: 8 bases; J trimming: 5 bases; junction bases outside the gene matches: 9.